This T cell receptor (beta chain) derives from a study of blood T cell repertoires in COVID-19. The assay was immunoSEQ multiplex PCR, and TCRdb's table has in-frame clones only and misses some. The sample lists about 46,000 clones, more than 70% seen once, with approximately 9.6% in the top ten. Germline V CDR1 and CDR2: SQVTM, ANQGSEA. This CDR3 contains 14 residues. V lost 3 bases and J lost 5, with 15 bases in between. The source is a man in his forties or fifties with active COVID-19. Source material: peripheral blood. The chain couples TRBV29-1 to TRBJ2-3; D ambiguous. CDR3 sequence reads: CSVDVEPGVDTQYF. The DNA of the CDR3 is TGCAGCGTTGATGTCGAGCCCGGAGTAGATACGCAGTATTTT.